This T cell receptor beta chain was captured in a study of T cells in localized non-small cell lung cancer. There are a few counts of this clone. Its antigen is undetermined. Study observations and caveats: Uninvolved adjacent lung had higher T cell clonality than tumor and all other tissues. Heterogeneity stays possible, as sequencing covered only one tumor region.

The V end lost 2 bases, the J end lost 3 bases, and 13 bases lay between the germline ends. The germline V gene encodes CDR1 MGHRA and CDR2 YSYEKL. CDR3 length: 15 amino acids. Sequencing used immunoSEQ multiplex PCR; TCRdb keeps in-frame clones, though not all of them. The data show about 1,500 clones, approximately 20% seen once. Sequenced material: lung tumor tissue, taken before any cancer treatment. The rearrangement joins TRBV4-1 to TRBJ1-1; D gene uncertain. The TCR was taken from a man aged 40 to 75 with stage III squamous cell lung carcinoma. CDR3 region: CASSQIGLRDTEAFF. In DNA, the CDR3 is TGCGCCAGCAGCCAAATCGGGCTTAGGGACACTGAAGCTTTCTTT.